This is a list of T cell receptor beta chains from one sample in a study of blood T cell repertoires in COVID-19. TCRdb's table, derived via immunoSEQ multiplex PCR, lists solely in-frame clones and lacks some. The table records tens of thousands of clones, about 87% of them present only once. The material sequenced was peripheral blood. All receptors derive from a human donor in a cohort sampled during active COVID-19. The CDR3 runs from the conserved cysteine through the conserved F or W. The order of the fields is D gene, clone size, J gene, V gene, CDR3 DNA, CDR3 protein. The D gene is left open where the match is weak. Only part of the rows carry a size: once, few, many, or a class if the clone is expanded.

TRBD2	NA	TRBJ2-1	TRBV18	TGTGCCAGCTCCCTCGGGACTAGCGGGAGGGCTAGCGATGAGCAGTTCTTC	CASSLGTSGRASDEQFF
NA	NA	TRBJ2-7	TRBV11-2	TGTGCCAGCAGCCCGATGGCAGGCGTCTACGAGCAGTACTTC	CASSPMAGVYEQYF
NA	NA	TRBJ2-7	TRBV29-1	TGCAGCGTTGGGACCGGGACCTACGAGCAGTACTTC	CSVGTGTYEQYF
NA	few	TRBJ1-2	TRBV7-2	TGTGCCAGCAGCCCCCCGCAGGGAATAGTTGGAACCTTC	CASSPPQGIVGTF
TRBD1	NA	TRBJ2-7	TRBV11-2	TGTGCCAGCAGCTCGCGGGACAGGGCTGGCGAGCAGTACTTC	CASSSRDRAGEQYF
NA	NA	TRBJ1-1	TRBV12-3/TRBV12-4	TGTGCCAGCAGTTTAAGTGGTCAGGGTTTCGCTTTCTTT	CASSLSGQGFAFF
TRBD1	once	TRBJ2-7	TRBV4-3	TGCGCCAGCAGCCAAGGGCCAGGACAGGGGTTCGACGAGCAGTACTTC	CASSQGPGQGFDEQYF
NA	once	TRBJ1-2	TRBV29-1	TGCAGCGTTGGCCCCCAGGGGCCGAACTATGGCTACACCTTC	CSVGPQGPNYGYTF
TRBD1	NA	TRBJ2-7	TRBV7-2	TGTGCCAGCAGCTTAGCCAGGGGGTTTCCCTACGAGCAGTACTTC	CASSLARGFPYEQYF
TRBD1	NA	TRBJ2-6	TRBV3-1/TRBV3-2	TGTGCCAGCAGCAAGAGGGGGCGTGGGGCCAACGTCCTGACTTTC	CASSKRGRGANVLTF
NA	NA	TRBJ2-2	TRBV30	TGTGCCTGGAGTGTGGTAGGGGGGGCCAAACCGAACACCGGGGAGCTGTTTTTT	CAWSVVGGAKPNTGELFF
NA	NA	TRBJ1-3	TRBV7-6	TGTGCCAGCAGCATCTTAGATTTACAGGGACCTCGCTCTGGAAACACCATATATTTT	CASSILDLQGPRSGNTIYF
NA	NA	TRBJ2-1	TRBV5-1	TGCGCCAGCAGCTTGACTCAGGGCCTCAATGAGCAGTTCTTC	CASSLTQGLNEQFF
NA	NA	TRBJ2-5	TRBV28	TGTGCCAGCAGTAGGGGACGGGGGACCGAAGAGACCCAGTACTTC	CASSRGRGTEETQYF
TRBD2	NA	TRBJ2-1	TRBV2	TGTGCCAGCACACCACGGGAGCGGGAGTACGGTGAGCAGTTCTTC	CASTPREREYGEQFF
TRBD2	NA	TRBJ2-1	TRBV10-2	TGCGCCAGCAGTGGGTTTAGCGGGAGGAGCTACAATGAGCAGTTCTTC	CASSGFSGRSYNEQFF
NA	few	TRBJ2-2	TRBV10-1	TGCGCCAGCAGTGCTGATCGCGGGGCTACCGGGGAGCTGTTTTTT	CASSADRGATGELFF
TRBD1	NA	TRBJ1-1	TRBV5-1	TGCGCCAGCAGCTCAGGGGGCTCGAACACTGAAGCTTTCTTT	CASSSGGSNTEAFF
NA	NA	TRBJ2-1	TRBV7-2	TGTGCCAGCAGCTTAATGGAGGTTGATGAGCAGTTCTTC	CASSLMEVDEQFF
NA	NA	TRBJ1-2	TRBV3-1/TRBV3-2	TGTGCCAGCAGCCCCGGGATCGACTATGGCTACACCTTC	CASSPGIDYGYTF
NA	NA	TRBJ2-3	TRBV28	TGTGCCAGCAGTTTAGTCCGCCAGGTCACAGATACGCAGTATTTT	CASSLVRQVTDTQYF
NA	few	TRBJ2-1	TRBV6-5	TGTGCCAGCAGTATGGGACTTGGTGCTGAGCAGTTCTTC	CASSMGLGAEQFF
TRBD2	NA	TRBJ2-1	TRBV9	TGTGCCAGCAGCGTAGGCGGGAGGGCCCAACTTCTCAATGAGCAGTTCTTC	CASSVGGRAQLLNEQFF
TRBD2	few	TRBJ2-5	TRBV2	TGTGCCAGCAGCCCAGCGGGAGGTGGAGAGACCCAGTACTTC	CASSPAGGGETQYF
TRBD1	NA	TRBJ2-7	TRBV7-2	TGTGCCAGCAGCTCCATGGGACAGCGCAAAAGGAGCTACGAGCAGTACTTC	CASSSMGQRKRSYEQYF
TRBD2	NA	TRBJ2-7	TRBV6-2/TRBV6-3	TGTGCCAGCAGTTATCGTCTAGCGGAGCCCTCCTACGAGCAGTACTTC	CASSYRLAEPSYEQYF
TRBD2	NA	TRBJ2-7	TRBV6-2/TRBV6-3	TGTGCCAGCAGTTACAATGTCGGGGGGTACGAGCAGTACTTC	CASSYNVGGYEQYF
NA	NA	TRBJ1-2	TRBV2	TGTGCCAGCAGTGAAGCCCAGGGGTCCAATGGCTACACCTTC	CASSEAQGSNGYTF
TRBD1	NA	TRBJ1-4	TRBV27	TGTGCCAGCAGTTCCCTAGAAGGACAGGGGTTAGCTGAAAAACTGTTTTTT	CASSSLEGQGLAEKLFF
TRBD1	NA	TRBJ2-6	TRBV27	TGTGCCAGCAGTTCCACAGGGGGCTGGGGGGCCAACGTCCTGACTTTC	CASSSTGGWGANVLTF
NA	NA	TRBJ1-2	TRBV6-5	TGTGCCAGCAGTTACTCGGCCTCTAACTATGGCTACACCTTC	CASSYSASNYGYTF
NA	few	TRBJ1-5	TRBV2	TGTGCCAGCAGTGAATTCATTAGCAATCAGCCCCAGCATTTT	CASSEFISNQPQHF
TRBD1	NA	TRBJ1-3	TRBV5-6	TGTGCCAGCAGCTCCCGAAGACAGGGTGGAAACACCATATATTTT	CASSSRRQGGNTIYF
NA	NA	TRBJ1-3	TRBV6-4	TGTGCCAGCAGTGACCCTTACCGCCCTCGGTCTGGAAACACCATATATTTT	CASSDPYRPRSGNTIYF
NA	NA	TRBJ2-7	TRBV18	TGTGCCAGCTCACCAGGGACTCGTTACGAGCAGTACTTC	CASSPGTRYEQYF
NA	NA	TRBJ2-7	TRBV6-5	TGTGCCAGCAGATCGGGAGTATACGAGCAGTACTTC	CASRSGVYEQYF
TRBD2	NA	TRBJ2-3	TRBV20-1	TGCAGTGCTAGTTCACTAGCGGGAGGAGGGGGGGCAGATACGCAGTATTTT	CSASSLAGGGGADTQYF
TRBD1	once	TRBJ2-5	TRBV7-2	TGTGCCAGCAGCCGGGACAGGGAAGAGACCCAGTACTTC	CASSRDREETQYF
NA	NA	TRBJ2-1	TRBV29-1	TGCAGCGTTGATGGTGGGGGACAAGCCTTTCTCTTC	CSVDGGGQAFLF
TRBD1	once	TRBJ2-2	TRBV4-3	TGCGCCAGCAGCCAGTCTCCCGGGACAGTTAACACCGGGGAGCTGTTTTTT	CASSQSPGTVNTGELFF
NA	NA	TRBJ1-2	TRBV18	TGTGCCAGCTCACCAGACGGGTTGAGCGGCTACACCTTC	CASSPDGLSGYTF
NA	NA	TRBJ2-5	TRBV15	TGTGCCACCAGCAGAGATCGGCGGGGTTTGGAGACCCAGTACTTC	CATSRDRRGLETQYF
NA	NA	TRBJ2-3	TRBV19	TGTGCCAGTACCAATACAGGTTCTCCGGATACGCAGTATTTT	CASTNTGSPDTQYF
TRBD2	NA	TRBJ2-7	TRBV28	TGTGCCAGCAGACAAGCGGGGTTGGTTCGGTACGAGCAGTACTTC	CASRQAGLVRYEQYF
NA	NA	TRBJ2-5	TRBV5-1	TGCGCCAGCAGCTTGGAGACAATCGTGAAGACCCAGTACTTC	CASSLETIVKTQYF